These T cell receptor beta chains were read from a single sample in a study of T cell changes during pregnancy in multiple sclerosis. Sequencing was performed with immunoSEQ multiplex PCR; in TCRdb, only in-frame clones are kept and a portion is missing. The sample lists some 77,000 clones; 90% to 95% were seen once. The source was peripheral blood, collected after pregnancy. The origin of the receptors is a female donor in good health, enrolled as a control in a pregnancy study. Each CDR3 is given with its conserved first and last residue. A D gene is named only where the DNA matches it firmly. Clone sizes are given selectively: once, few, many, or a class where the clone is expanded.

V	J	size	D	length	DNA	CDR3
TRBV7-9	TRBJ2-7	NA	TRBD2	16	TGTGCCAGCAGCCTAGGGACTAGCGGGAGCTCCTACGAGCAGTACTTC	CASSLGTSGSSYEQYF
TRBV7-2	TRBJ2-1	once	NA	15	TGTGCCAGCAGACCAAGCGGAAGCTCCTACAATGAGCAGTTCTTC	CASRPSGSSYNEQFF
TRBV15	TRBJ2-7	once	TRBD2	16	TGTGCCACCAGCAGAGATCCAGGACTAGCGGGGGGGGAGCAGTACTTC	CATSRDPGLAGGEQYF
TRBV10-3	TRBJ2-7	NA	TRBD2	15	TGTGCCATCAGACCTCTTAGCGGGAGGGTGGACGAGCAGTACTTC	CAIRPLSGRVDEQYF
TRBV18	TRBJ2-1	NA	TRBD2	15	TGTGCCAGCTCAGGGAGGGTAACGAGCGACAATGAGCAGTTCTTC	CASSGRVTSDNEQFF
TRBV27	TRBJ2-7	NA	NA	10	TGTGCCAGCGGCTACGGGGAGCAGTACTTC	CASGYGEQYF
TRBV30	TRBJ1-1	NA	NA	13	TGTGCCTGGTACAGGGAAGGTCACACTGAAGCTTTCTTT	CAWYREGHTEAFF
TRBV28	TRBJ1-2	NA	TRBD1	14	TGTGCCAGCAGTAGGCCGGGACAGGGATATGGCTACACCTTC	CASSRPGQGYGYTF
TRBV7-8	TRBJ2-5	NA	NA	14	TGTGCCAGCAGCTTTGGTCAGGGGGGAGAGACCCAGTACTTC	CASSFGQGGETQYF
TRBV27	TRBJ2-2	NA	TRBD2	15	TGTGCCAGCAGGAATAGCGGGGGGAAAACCGGGGAGCTGTTTTTT	CASRNSGGKTGELFF
TRBV5-1	TRBJ1-5	NA	NA	14	TGCGCCAGCAGCTTGGAGCCAGGCCCGCAGCCCCAGCATTTT	CASSLEPGPQPQHF
TRBV4-2	TRBJ2-2	NA	NA	14	TGTGCCAGCAGCCAAGATACCGGCACCGGGGAGCTGTTTTTT	CASSQDTGTGELFF
TRBV7-2	TRBJ2-7	NA	TRBD2	20	TGTGCCAGCAGCTTAGCCTGGCCAGGGACTCCAAGCGGGGGCCTATACGAGCAGTACTTC	CASSLAWPGTPSGGLYEQYF
TRBV10-1	TRBJ2-7	NA	TRBD1	13	TGCGCCAGCAGTAAGGACAGGGGCTACGAGCAGTACTTC	CASSKDRGYEQYF
TRBV7-9	TRBJ2-5	NA	TRBD2	13	TGTGCCAGCAGCCAAGCGGGATGGGAGACCCAGTACTTC	CASSQAGWETQYF
TRBV29-1	TRBJ2-1	NA	TRBD2	15	TGCAGCGTTGAGGAGCGGACTAGCTTTTTGGGTGAGCAGTTCTTC	CSVEERTSFLGEQFF
TRBV6-5	TRBJ1-6	NA	NA	15	TGTGCCAGCAGTTACTCCAACTTATCCCCCCGGTCCCTCCACTTT	CASSYSNLSPRSLHF
TRBV2	TRBJ2-7	NA	TRBD1	13	TGTGCCAGCAGTCGACAGGGTCTGTACGAGCAGTACTTC	CASSRQGLYEQYF
TRBV7-2	TRBJ2-7	NA	NA	14	TGTGCCAGCTCCAAAACTAGCTTCTCCGTCGAGCAGTACTTC	CASSKTSFSVEQYF
TRBV27	TRBJ2-6	NA	TRBD1	19	TGTGCCAGCAGCCCACTCGGGACAGGCCACAGCTTAGGGGCCAACGTCCTGACTTTC	CASSPLGTGHSLGANVLTF